Sequencing of this T cell receptor beta chain was carried out in a study of blood T cell repertoires in COVID-19. Repertoires were generated with immunoSEQ multiplex PCR, while TCRdb's copy carries only in-frame clones and drops some. Of over 300,000 clones in the sample, around 85% were seen once. Participant ages covered 18 to 89 years across some 25 US areas. V was shortened by 0 bases and J by 2 bases, with 6 bases between the two germline ends. The CDR3 length is 14 residues. Per germline, CDR1 LGHDT and CDR2 YNNKEL (reference sequence). The TCR was taken from a man aged 30 to 39 who had recovered from COVID-19. The chain uses TRBV3-1 (or the pseudogene TRBV3-2) and TRBJ2-3, with D possibly being TRBD1 (5 bases). Sequences were obtained from PBMCs or T cells enriched from blood (not recorded which). DNA of the CDR3: TGTGCCAGCAGCCAAGAAGGGGTCACAGATACGCAGTATTTT. Translating it yields CASSQEGVTDTQYF.